These 2 T cell receptor beta chains were sequenced from one sample in a study of OX40 agonist ivuxolimab in advanced cancers. The protocol was immunoSEQ multiplex PCR, while the TCRdb copy is restricted to in-frame clones and leaves out a portion. The data contain roughly 80,000 clones, around 83% of them seen just once; the ten biggest clones take up under 0.8%. The starting material was CD4+ or CD8+ T cells sorted from blood, obtained in a trial of the OX40 agonist ivuxolimab. The receptor source for this set is an adult with an advanced solid tumor such as melanoma, head and neck, liver or kidney cancer.

This chain links TRBV6-4 with TRBJ1-1; D gene uncertain. The V and J ends lost 3 bases and 0 bases respectively, with 5 bases between them. The CDR3 is made up of 13 amino acids. The germline gives CDR1 MRHNA, CDR2 SNTAGT. This CDR3 reads CASSESMNTEAFF. CDR3 in DNA: TGTGCCAGCAGTGAGAGCATGAACACTGAAGCTTTCTTT.

The chain links TRBV28 to TRBJ2-7; 8 bases fit TRBD1. V trimming: 4 bases; J trimming: 7 bases; junction bases outside the gene matches: 3. The CDR3 totals 12 residues. Per the germline V gene, CDR1 is MDHEN and CDR2 is SYDVKM. CDR3 sequence: CASSSGGGEQYF. The CDR3 nucleotides read TGTGCCAGCAGTTCAGGGGGCGGGGAGCAGTACTTC.